This paragraph covers one T cell receptor beta chain sequence. Antigen: not known. This record belongs to a study of a mutant IDH1 vaccine in newly diagnosed glioma. For the study at large: Previous care, which was radiotherapy, temozolomide, or both, most often involved both. Study results and caveats: Vaccine-induced responses were seen in less than 95% of patients, spanning several MHC alleles. With respect to changes in top peripheral T cell clonotypes, pseudoprogression seemed unrelated.

J lost 2 bases, V lost 0 bases, and 5 bases had no gene match. The CDR3 is 15 amino acids. The germline CDR1 and CDR2 sequences are SGDLS and YYNGEE. This sample's time point: week 11, during vaccination. Vaccination comprised doses that each held 300 ug of mutant IDH1 20-mer peptide, plus topical imiquimod. Libraries were prepared by immunoSEQ multiplex PCR; TCRdb keeps only in-frame clonotypes and omits some of them. The sample carries around 27,000 clones, about 77% recorded once. J is TRBJ2-7 and V is TRBV9, with 7 bases that match TRBD2. The source is a woman younger than 30 with glioma. The input for sequencing was PBMCs, taken from a glioma patient whose treatment included an IDH1 peptide vaccine. In DNA form, the CDR3 reads TGTGCCAGCAGCGTAGAAGGCGGGAGAGCCTACGAGCAGTACTTC. Translation gives CASSVEGGRAYEQYF.